The clone carrying this T cell receptor (beta chain) occurred a few times. No antigen is known for it. TCRdb used MiXCR to reprocess the 5' RACE reads, holding one entry per CDR3 protein. The table has hundreds of thousands of distinct CDR3 sequences, 20% to 25% seen once. The CDR3 sequence is 13 residues long. Deletions cut 8 bases from V and 5 bases from J, with 14 bases between. The data belong to a study of identical twins. Study conclusions and caveats: Less excess twin sharing appeared in beta out-of-frame sequences. The study based its conclusions on cross-sectional statistical analysis and did not follow the same donors.

This sample also appeared in a second study, on T cells expressing NK-cell markers. That paper adds: Seven sequenced donors out of eight were HCMV-seropositive, one seronegative. Topping the CD3+CD56-NKG2C+ fraction as well were these clonotypes, in a few donors.

The sequence was obtained from a woman aged 18-30 years in good health. This rearrangement joins TRBV12-3 or TRBV12-4 to TRBJ2-3; D tentatively fits TRBD1 or TRBD2 (6 bases each). Sequencing was done on a sample of PBMCs. DNA for the CDR3: TGTGCCAGCGGGGGGCGCACCCAAGATACGCAGTATTTT. Its protein is CASGGRTQDTQYF.